The 27 T cell receptor beta chains given below trace back to one sample, sequenced in a study of OX40 agonist ivuxolimab in advanced cancers. Here immunoSEQ multiplex PCR was the method, and the copy in TCRdb shows in-frame clones only, minus some. The sample yields tens of thousands of clones, almost 85% seen once. The sequencing here drew on CD4+ or CD8+ T cells sorted from blood, taken in a trial of the OX40 agonist ivuxolimab. These receptors came from an adult with an advanced solid tumor such as melanoma, head and neck, liver or kidney cancer.

V is TRBV6-1 and J is TRBJ2-2; tentatively, D is TRBD2 (6 bases). Trimming stripped 3 bases from V and 5 bases from J, with 16 bases between. Germline CDR1 reads MNHNS; CDR2 reads SASEGT. This CDR3 has 16 residues. The CDR3 here is CASSDGQGSGTGELFF. Here the CDR3 DNA reads TGTGCCAGCAGTGACGGCCAGGGTAGCGGTACCGGGGAGCTGTTTTTT.

This rearrangement joins TRBV9 to TRBJ1-6; 10 bases fit TRBD1. Trimming removed 2 bases from V and 8 bases from J; junction bases left unmatched: 7. The CDR3 is 16 amino acids. Germline lookup yields CDR1 SGDLS and CDR2 YYNGEE. The CDR3 is CASSVDPGTGDSPLHF. The CDR3 nucleotides read TGTGCCAGCAGCGTTGACCCCGGGACAGGGGATTCACCCCTCCACTTT.

V usage is TRBV6-5 and J usage is TRBJ2-7, with 9 bases that match TRBD2. The CDR3 loop spans 15 amino acids. Trimming removed 2 bases from V and 5 bases from J; junction bases left unmatched: 7. Germline-derived CDR1 and CDR2 are MNHEY and SVGAGI. The CDR3 sequence: CASSYQRGAPHEQYF. DNA for the CDR3: TGTGCCAGCAGTTACCAGCGGGGGGCTCCCCACGAGCAGTACTTC.

This clone was picked up a small number of times. The V and J genes are TRBV6-1 and TRBJ1-5; 7 bases line up with TRBD1. Germline trimming cut 7 bases from V and 6 bases from J; bases unmatched to any gene: 6. The CDR3 is 13 residues long. Germline-derived CDR1 and CDR2 are MNHNS and SASEGT. The CDR3 region has the DNA TGTGCCAGCAACCCGGACAGGCGTCAGCCCCAGCATTTT. Translating it yields CASNPDRRQPQHF.

This sequence joins TRBV28 and TRBJ1-2; TRBD1 might be the D (5 bases). This CDR3 is 12 amino acids long. Germline loops: CDR1 MDHEN, CDR2 SYDVKM. V was pared by 7 bases and J by 3 bases, with 9 bases between. The CDR3 nucleotides read TGTGCCAGCATAGACAGAGACTATGGCTACACCTTC. Its protein product is CASIDRDYGYTF.

As regards this clone: One junction end disagrees with the germline gene, perhaps due to a read error. The chain links TRBV6-6 to TRBJ2-5; 12 bases are a match to TRBD2. Germline assignment: CDR1 MNHNY and CDR2 SVGAGI (reference sequence). CDR3 length: 14 amino acids. DNA of the CDR3: TGTGCCAGCAGTACTCACAGACTAGCGGGAGATTCAAACTTC. This gives the protein CASSTHRLAGDSNF.

The chain couples TRBV19 to TRBJ2-7; weak D call: TRBD1 (6 bases). Germline CDR1 and CDR2: LNHDA and SQIVND (reference sequence). Trimming took 1 base from V and 3 from J, leaving 16 bases between them. The CDR3 extends over 16 amino acids. CDR3 in amino acids: CASSIVRTAYGYEQYF. DNA of the CDR3: TGTGCCAGTAGTATAGTTCGGACAGCCTACGGCTACGAGCAGTACTTC.

The CDR3 region is CASSLGGEETQYF. The CDR3 DNA sequence: TGTGCCAGCAGCTTGGGGGGGGAAGAGACCCAGTACTTC. This chain uses TRBV11-3 with TRBJ2-5; 7 bases are a match to TRBD2. V shed 3 bases, J shed 3 bases, and the junction held 1 base outside the gene matches. The CDR3 extends over 13 amino acids. Germline V gives CDR1 SGHNT, CDR2 YENEEA.

The chain uses TRBV6-1 and TRBJ2-7; D gene unclear. The CDR3 is 11 amino acids. V lost 7 bases and J lost 9, with 13 bases in between. Germline values: CDR1 MNHNS, CDR2 SASEGT. The CDR3 loop is CASNPGRRQYF. In nucleotides, the CDR3 is TGTGCCAGCAACCCGGGCCGCCGGCAGTACTTC.

This clone appeared a few times. The J gene is TRBJ1-2, the V gene TRBV7-8; the D gene is possibly TRBD1 (6 bases). Germline V gives CDR1 SGHVS, CDR2 FQNEAQ. Trimming shortened V by 5 bases and J by 4 bases, and 14 bases separated the two germline ends. The CDR3 is 14 amino acids. Here the CDR3 reads CASSRMGGGYGYTF. The CDR3, as DNA: TGTGCCAGCAGCCGAATGGGAGGGGGCTATGGCTACACCTTC. Variable domain in full (rest from reference TRBV7-8 and TRBJ1-2): GAGVSQSPRYKVAKRGQDVALRCDPISGHVSLFWYQQALGQGPEFLTYFQNEAQLDKSGLPSDRFFAERPEGSVSTLKIQRTQQEDSAVYLCASSRMGGGYGYTFGSGTRLTVV.

The J gene is TRBJ1-6, the V gene TRBV11-2; TRBD1 is a possible D gene (6 bases). Germline CDR1 is SGHAT and CDR2 is FQNNGV. Trimming took 0 bases from V and 7 from J, leaving 7 bases between them. The length of the CDR3 is 14 residues. CDR3 residues: CASSLDRGNSPLHF. CDR3 sequence (DNA): TGTGCCAGCAGCTTAGACAGGGGAAATTCACCCCTCCACTTT.

This chain uses TRBV9 with TRBJ1-1; D may be TRBD1 (5 bases). The V end lost 8 bases, the J end lost 0 bases, and 14 bases lay between the germline ends. The CDR3 is 14 amino acids. In germline, CDR1 is SGDLS, CDR2 YYNGEE. CDR3 loop: CASSLGTLNTEAFF. As DNA, the CDR3 is TGTGCCAGTTCACTCGGGACTTTGAACACTGAAGCTTTCTTT.

The V call is TRBV5-4, the J call TRBJ2-1; either TRBD1 or TRBD2 may fit D (5 bases each). Trimming cost V 0 bases and J 2 bases, with 12 bases left between them. The germline CDR1 and CDR2 sequences are SGHNT and YYREEE (reference sequence). This CDR3 is built from 16 residues. The chain's CDR3 is CASSLGGSVTYNEQFF. Written as DNA, the CDR3 is TGTGCCAGCAGCTTGGGGGGGAGCGTGACCTACAATGAGCAGTTCTTC.

The chain links TRBV10-2 to TRBJ2-1, with unresolved D. Trimming left V 10 bases short and J 7 bases short, with 20 bases between. The CDR3 is 14 amino acids. Germline assignment: CDR1 WSHSY and CDR2 SAAADI. The CDR3 sequence: CATDEAAQGNEQFF. The CDR3 DNA follows: TGCGCCACCGACGAGGCGGCTCAAGGGAATGAGCAGTTCTTC.

This clone appeared a few times. V is TRBV5-4 and J is TRBJ1-2; 10 nucleotides agree with TRBD1. The CDR3 length is 14 residues. Unmatched junction bases numbered 5, after V lost 4 bases and J lost 5 bases. The germline CDR1 and CDR2 sequences are SGHNT and YYREEE (reference sequence). The CDR3 region has the DNA TGTGCCAGCAGCGGGACAGGGGCCGGGTATGGCTACACCTTC. Translation: CASSGTGAGYGYTF.

The chain joins TRBV19 to TRBJ2-7; D uncertain. Germline CDR1 reads LNHDA; CDR2 reads SQIVND (reference sequence). The CDR3 loop spans 14 amino acids. The germline V and J ends were trimmed by 0 bases and 3 bases, with 9 bases remaining between them. CDR3 nucleotides: TGTGCCAGTAGTATAGAGTTGCCCTTCTACGAGCAGTACTTC. Translating gives CASSIELPFYEQYF.

The chain recombines TRBV28 with TRBJ2-5; TRBD1 or TRBD2 may be the D gene (5 bases each). V dropped 5 bases and J dropped 4 bases, with 11 bases sitting between them. CDR3 length: 13 amino acids. Germline assignment: CDR1 MDHEN and CDR2 SYDVKM. The CDR3 reads CASSTKRGETQYF. In nucleotides, the CDR3 is TGTGCCAGCAGTACCAAGAGGGGAGAGACCCAGTACTTC.

This chain connects TRBV10-3 to TRBJ2-3; D may be TRBD2 (5 bases). Germline CDR1 ENHRY, CDR2 SYGVKD. The CDR3 length is 14 residues. Trimming took off 8 bases at V and 2 bases at J, with 14 bases between the two ends. CDR3 loop: CAILATTNTDTQYF. The CDR3 coding sequence is TGTGCCATCTTAGCGACTACAAACACAGATACGCAGTATTTT.

The table lists this clone with a count of one. The V gene is TRBV10-2, the J gene TRBJ1-6; D gene unclear. The CDR3 is made up of 13 amino acids. CDR1 and CDR2 (germline): WSHSY, SAAADI. V was trimmed by 8 bases and J by 5 bases, leaving 10 bases between them. The CDR3 nucleotides read TGCGCCAGCTCACAGCTAGATAATTCACCCCTCCACTTT. Its protein is CASSQLDNSPLHF.

This clone was seen a single time. V and J are TRBV28 and TRBJ1-3, with 7 bases aligning to TRBD1. Looked up from germline, CDR1 is MDHEN and CDR2 is SYDVKM. There are 14 residues in the CDR3. Losses at the gene ends were 6 bases for V and 4 bases for J; bases not matched to a gene: 6. The CDR3 sequence: CASRGQALGNTIYF. The CDR3 nucleotides are TGTGCCAGCAGAGGACAGGCTTTGGGAAACACCATATATTTT.

In this sample, this clone turned up once. The V and J genes are TRBV19 and TRBJ1-5; D is ambiguous. The CDR3 extends over 16 amino acids. CDR1 and CDR2 from the germline V gene are LNHDA and SQIVND (reference sequence). The V end lost 6 bases, the J end lost 0 bases, and 15 bases lay between the germline ends. The chain's CDR3 is CASRDGRKSSNQPQHF. The CDR3 DNA reads TGTGCCAGTAGAGATGGGCGTAAATCTAGCAATCAGCCCCAGCATTTT.

The rearrangement uses TRBV21-1 and TRBJ1-6. TRBV21-1 is classified as a pseudogene. This CDR3 comprises 21 residues. Here the CDR3 DNA reads TGTGCCAGCAGCAAAGTAAGCAGAGGGGGGGTTTGGGCCCCCTCCAATTCACCCCTCCACTTT. Its translation is CASSKVSRGGVWAPSNSPLHF.

The rearrangement uses TRBV15 and TRBJ2-7; D unresolved. The CDR3 is made up of 13 amino acids. Trimming removed 1 base from V and 5 bases from J, with 9 bases in between. CDR1 is LNHNV and CDR2 is YYDKDF in the germline V gene (reference sequence). CDR3 nucleotide sequence: TGTGCCACCAGCAGAGCAGTGGGCGACGAGCAGTACTTC. This sequence encodes CATSRAVGDEQYF. Looking up the rest from reference TRBV15 and TRBJ2-7 gives the full variable domain: DAMVIQNPRYQVTQFGKPVTLSCSQTLNHNVMYWYQQKSSQAPKLLFHYYDKDFNNEADTPDNFQSRRPNTSFCFLDIRSPGLGDTAMYLCATSRAVGDEQYFGPGTRLTVT.

Only a few counts were recorded for this clone. The chain combines TRBV2 with TRBJ1-4; the D is unclear. The CDR3 length is 15 residues. With 4 bases removed from V and 1 base from J, the gap between germline ends came to 10 bases. CDR1 and CDR2 (germline): SNHLY, FYNNEI. For the CDR3, the DNA is TGTGCCAGCAGTGGCGACCGGCTAACTAATGAAAAACTGTTTTTT. It is translated as CASSGDRLTNEKLFF.

This rearrangement joins TRBV18 to TRBJ2-7; D uncertain. The germline V and J ends were trimmed by 6 bases and 4 bases, with 10 bases remaining between them. Germline lookup yields CDR1 KGHSH and CDR2 LQKENI. The length of the CDR3 is 12 residues. CDR3 amino acids: CASSPKGYEQYF. The CDR3 DNA follows: TGTGCCAGCTCGCCTAAAGGGTACGAGCAGTACTTC.

In its sample, this clone is medium-sized. This chain uses TRBV7-2 with TRBJ2-1; 7 bases fit TRBD2. The CDR3 length is 14 residues. Trimming took 0 bases from V and 7 from J; bases not matched to a gene: 3. CDR1 is SGHTA, CDR2 FQGNSA, per germline. The CDR3 bases are TGTGCCAGCAGCTTAGCGGGAGGGCAAAATGAGCAGTTCTTC. It encodes CASSLAGGQNEQFF.

The chain is built from TRBV4-2 and TRBJ2-1; 10 positions match TRBD2. Trimming removed 0 bases from V and 8 bases from J; junction bases left unmatched: 10. Germline V CDR1 and CDR2: LGHNA, YNFKEQ. The CDR3 has 17 amino acids. The CDR3 DNA sequence: TGTGCCAGCAGCCAAGATTCAGGGACTAGCGATTTGGATGAGCAGTTCTTC. This codes for CASSQDSGTSDLDEQFF.